These 26 T cell receptor beta chains were sequenced from one sample in a study of molecular identifiers for immune sequencing clone quantification. From the PCR reads, TCRdb called clonotypes with MiXCR, one entry per CDR3 protein. The data show more than 300,000 distinct CDR3 sequences, about 21% seen once. Sequencing used naive CD8+ T cells from blood, with Jurkat cell RNA spiked in. Described subset: FACS-sorted CD8+CD4-CCR7+CD45RA+ naive T cells. The receptors derive from a human donor in good health. Some libraries in this study had Jurkat cell RNA spiked in.

The chain couples TRBV6-2 or TRBV6-3 to TRBJ1-2; TRBD1 matches at 10 bases. CDR3 length: 16 residues. The V gene's germline CDR1 is MNHEY and CDR2 SVGEGT. V gave up 5 bases and J gave up 2 bases; unmatched junction bases: 8. CDR3 coding DNA: TGTGCCAGCAGTCAAATTCGGACAGGGGGGAACTATGGCTACACCTTC. Translating it yields CASSQIRTGGNYGYTF.

This clonotype was observed a handful of times. This rearrangement joins TRBV30 to TRBJ2-2, with D unclear. The CDR3 is made up of 13 amino acids. Germline CDR1 is GTSNPN and CDR2 is SVGIG (reference sequence). V was cut by 1 base and J by 0 bases, with 3 bases left in between. CDR3 amino acids: CAWSASNTGELFF. Written as DNA, the CDR3 is TGTGCCTGGAGTGCTTCGAACACCGGGGAGCTGTTTTTT.

There are many counts of this clonotype. This rearrangement joins TRBV27 to TRBJ2-3; no definite D call. V was clipped by 0 bases and J by 2 bases, with 9 bases between them. This CDR3 is built from 15 residues. CDR1 and CDR2 (germline): MNHEY, SMNVEV (reference sequence). CDR3 DNA: TGTGCCAGCAGTTTATCGGTGAGGTTCACAGATACGCAGTATTTT. Translation: CASSLSVRFTDTQYF.

This clonotype was recorded many times. The CDR3 nucleotides are TGCGCCAGCAGCCAAGGAAGGTACAGGTCCTACAATGAGCAGTTCTTC. It yields the protein CASSQGRYRSYNEQFF. The chain uses TRBV4-3 and TRBJ2-1, with D tentatively TRBD1 (5 bases). The V end lost 1 base, the J end lost 1 base, and 11 bases lay between the germline ends. The CDR3 extends over 16 amino acids. The V gene's germline CDR1 is LGHNA and CDR2 YSLEER.

This clonotype came up a few times. V is TRBV6-2 or TRBV6-3 and J is TRBJ2-3; 7 nucleotides match TRBD2. Per germline, CDR1 MNHEY and CDR2 SVGEGT. This CDR3 spans 17 amino acids. Unmatched junction bases numbered 10, after V lost 0 bases and J lost 4 bases. The CDR3 DNA sequence: TGTGCCAGCAGTTACTCCGAAGCGGGGAGTGTGGCAGATACGCAGTATTTT. Its translation: CASSYSEAGSVADTQYF.

This clonotype was observed at least ten times. CDR3 protein: CASSVGGQSSGNTIYF. The CDR3 DNA is TGTGCCAGCAGCGTCGGGGGGCAGAGCTCTGGAAACACCATATATTTT. V usage is TRBV9 and J usage is TRBJ1-3; perhaps TRBD1 as D (6 bases). V was pared by 2 bases and J by 0 bases, with 12 bases between. CDR1 SGDLS and CDR2 YYNGEE come from the germline V gene. This CDR3 comprises 16 residues.

The sample holds many counts of this clonotype. V usage is TRBV6-2 or TRBV6-3 and J usage is TRBJ2-5; D might be TRBD2 (5 bases). Trimming shortened V by 4 bases and J by 1 base, and 7 bases separated the two germline ends. Looked up from germline, CDR1 is MNHEY and CDR2 is SVGEGT. The length of the CDR3 is 13 residues. CDR3 loop: CASSSGFQETQYF. Here the CDR3 DNA reads TGTGCCAGCAGTTCGGGATTCCAAGAGACCCAGTACTTC.

Worth noting for this clonotype: A much larger clone lies a single base off, so this may be a read error. This chain joins TRBV7-2 and TRBJ2-3, with 9 bases lining up with TRBD1. The CDR3 runs 15 residues. V was pared by 6 bases and J by 2 bases, with 6 bases of the junction left unmatched. CDR1 is SGHTA and CDR2 is FQGNSA in the germline V gene. CDR3 nucleotides: TGTGCCAGCAGGTCCGGGACAGGGTTCACAGATACGCAGTATTTT. It is translated as CASRSGTGFTDTQYF.

This clonotype was recorded many times. The genes are TRBV7-2 and TRBJ2-3; D unresolved. This CDR3 comprises 18 residues. The germline gives CDR1 SGHTA, CDR2 FQGNSA. V was trimmed by 1 base and J by 0 bases, leaving 17 bases between them. The CDR3 reads CASSLVPFDYYSTDTQYF. The CDR3 region has the DNA TGTGCCAGCAGCTTAGTCCCTTTTGATTACTATAGCACAGATACGCAGTATTTT.

This clonotype was seen only a few times. At one of its ends the junction is not consistent with the germline gene, which may arise from a read error. V usage is TRBV6-1 and J usage is TRBJ1-5; 12 nucleotides match TRBD1. This CDR3 region has 18 residues. Germline CDR1 MNHNS, CDR2 SASEGT. The CDR3 sequence is CASSEAGQGAYSDQPQHF. Written as DNA, the CDR3 is TGTGCCAGCAGTGAAGCGGGACAGGGGGCCTATAGCGATCAGCCCCAGCATTTT.

In its sample, this clonotype was seen a few times. The genes are TRBV6-6 and TRBJ2-3; D may correspond to TRBD1 or TRBD2 (5 bases each). Germline V gene data show CDR1 as MNHNY and CDR2 as SVGAGI (reference sequence). Trimming shortened V by 6 bases and J by 2 bases, and 27 bases separated the two germline ends. The CDR3 is 19 residues long. The CDR3 reads CASSTNHLGAELSTDTQYF. In DNA, the CDR3 is TGTGCCAGCAGCACCAACCATCTCGGGGCCGAACTATCCACAGATACGCAGTATTTT.

Concerning this clonotype: A clone one base away is much larger, so this may be a read error. The rearrangement uses TRBV6-6 and TRBJ2-3, with a possible D match to TRBD2 (6 bases). The CDR3 extends over 15 amino acids. Germline V gene sequence: CDR1 MNHNY, CDR2 SVGAGI (reference sequence). For the CDR3, the DNA is TGTGTCAGCAGTTTCAGCGGGTCTGGGGGAGATACGCAGTATTTT. Its translation: CVSSFSGSGGDTQYF.

This sequence joins TRBV12-5 and TRBJ2-7, with D perhaps TRBD2 (5 bases). The CDR3 extends over 15 amino acids. Trimming cost V 6 bases and J 2 bases, with 17 bases left between them. Germline assignment: CDR1 LGHNT and CDR2 FRNRAP. For the CDR3, the DNA is TGTGCTAGTGGCCCCCCCGGGATGGTAGCCTACGAGCAGTACTTC. It is translated as CASGPPGMVAYEQYF.

This clonotype was recorded at least ten times. The chain couples TRBV5-6 to TRBJ2-7; 9 bases fit TRBD1. The length of the CDR3 is 15 residues. CDR1 and CDR2 from the germline V gene are SGHDT and YYEEEE. Trimming removed 3 bases from V and 4 bases from J; junction bases left unmatched: 8. CDR3 region: CASSSQDRGRYEQYF. The CDR3, as DNA: TGTGCCAGCAGCTCCCAAGACAGGGGGAGGTACGAGCAGTACTTC.

This rearrangement joins TRBV7-9 to TRBJ2-1; D gene unclear. Trimming stripped 5 bases from V and 2 bases from J, with 13 bases between. There are 15 residues in the CDR3. Per the germline V gene, CDR1 is SEHNR and CDR2 is FQNEAQ (reference sequence). CDR3: CASSPGPSPYNEQFF. CDR3 in DNA: TGTGCCAGCAGCCCCGGGCCCAGCCCCTACAATGAGCAGTTCTTC.

There are a few counts of this clonotype. The CDR3 DNA follows: TGTGCCAGCAGTTACAAGAGCGGGGGAGACGCCTACGAGCAGTACTTC. This codes for CASSYKSGGDAYEQYF. The rearrangement links TRBV6-2 or TRBV6-3 to TRBJ2-7; TRBD2 aligns across 8 bases. The CDR3 runs to 16 residues. Looked up from germline, CDR1 is MNHEY and CDR2 is SVGEGT. J lost 2 bases, V lost 2 bases, and 8 bases had no gene match.

This clonotype was seen ten or more times. The chain is built from TRBV14 and TRBJ2-1; no clear D gene. The V and J ends lost 1 base and 9 bases respectively, with 13 bases between them. The CDR3 spans 14 residues. From germline, CDR1 is SGHDN and CDR2 FVKESK. The CDR3 spells CASSQAGRSGEQFF. CDR3 DNA: TGTGCCAGCAGCCAAGCAGGAAGATCCGGTGAGCAGTTCTTC.

This clonotype was counted ten times or more. The gene calls are TRBV7-9 and TRBJ1-1; no clear D. CDR1 is SEHNR and CDR2 is FQNEAQ in the germline V gene (reference sequence). This CDR3 contains 16 residues. V dropped 3 bases and J dropped 2 bases, with 16 bases sitting between them. In DNA form, the CDR3 reads TGTGCCAGCAGCTTCGGAGGGCGACATGGAAACACTGAAGCTTTCTTT. It encodes CASSFGGRHGNTEAFF.

This clonotype was counted only a few times. The chain recombines TRBV6-6 with TRBJ2-5; D is possibly TRBD2 (5 bases). The CDR3 length is 16 residues. Germline CDR1 and CDR2: MNHNY and SVGAGI (reference sequence). V was trimmed by 2 bases and J by 2 bases, leaving 15 bases between them. CDR3 DNA sequence: TGTGCCAGCAGTTACGAAGTGTCGAGGGCTCAAGAGACCCAGTACTTC. It encodes CASSYEVSRAQETQYF.

With regard to this clonotype: Relative to the germline gene, one junction end is altered; a read error may explain this. V gene TRBV9 combines with J gene TRBJ2-3; 7 bases map to TRBD1. CDR3 size: 16 residues. The germline V gene has CDR1 SGDLS and CDR2 YYNGEE. CDR3 protein: CASSVGGTASTDMQYF. CDR3 DNA sequence: TGTGCCAGCAGCGTAGGGGGGACAGCTTCCACAGATATGCAGTATTTT.

This clonotype was detected many times. The genes are TRBV5-4 and TRBJ2-7; TRBD2 matches 10 bases. Germline assignment: CDR1 SGHNT and CDR2 YYREEE (reference sequence). V was pared by 2 bases and J by 2 bases, with 4 bases of the junction left unmatched. This CDR3 comprises 15 residues. The CDR3 reads CASSFSAGGPYEQYF. In DNA form, the CDR3 reads TGTGCCAGCAGCTTCTCAGCGGGAGGGCCCTACGAGCAGTACTTC.

The table lists this clonotype with a few counts. This sequence joins TRBV7-9 and TRBJ1-1; D might be TRBD1 (5 bases). CDR3 size: 11 residues. Trimming removed 6 bases from V and 5 bases from J, with 7 bases in between. CDR1 is SEHNR, CDR2 FQNEAQ, per germline (reference sequence). CDR3 residues: CASREGTEAFF. Here the CDR3 DNA reads TGTGCCAGCAGGGAGGGGACTGAAGCTTTCTTT.

This clonotype appeared once. This sequence may be a read error, since a much larger clone differs from it by one base. Since the CDR3 does not end with the conserved phenylalanine or tryptophan, this likely comes from a read error. The chain is built from TRBV18 and TRBJ1-1, with D uncertain. Between the trimmed V and J ends, which lost 0 bases and 6 bases, there was a span of 11 bases. The CDR3 loop spans 14 amino acids. CDR1 and CDR2 from the germline V gene are KGHSH and LQKENI. CDR3 in DNA: TGTGCCAGCTCACCACCGGTGTTCACGGCTGAAGCTTTCTCT. This gives the protein CASSPPVFTAEAFS.

The rearrangement uses TRBV12-3 or TRBV12-4 and TRBJ2-2; 9 positions match TRBD2. This CDR3 has 16 residues. With 3 bases clipped from V and 13 bases from J, the junction kept 15 bases outside the gene matches. CDR3 in amino acids: CASSFIAGVSTGRLFF. The CDR3 DNA sequence: TGTGCCAGCAGTTTTATAGCGGGAGTGAGCACCGGGAGGCTGTTTTTT.

This clonotype was seen ten or more times. The V gene is TRBV4-3, the J gene TRBJ1-2; D is possibly TRBD1 (5 bases). The germline gives CDR1 LGHNA, CDR2 YSLEER. CDR3 length: 15 amino acids. Trimming left V 4 bases short and J 3 bases short, with 15 bases between. The DNA of the CDR3 is TGCGCCAGCAGCCGGAAACAGGACACATACTATGGCTACACCTTC. Protein: CASSRKQDTYYGYTF.

In its sample, this clonotype was seen many times. The gene calls are TRBV30 and TRBJ1-2; D gene uncertain. CDR1 and CDR2 (germline): GTSNPN, SVGIG (reference sequence). The CDR3 spans 13 residues. Trimming removed 0 bases at V and 5 bases at J, with 10 bases between. This chain's CDR3 is CAWSVGQAYGYTF. CDR3 coding DNA: TGTGCCTGGAGTGTTGGTCAGGCGTATGGCTACACCTTC.